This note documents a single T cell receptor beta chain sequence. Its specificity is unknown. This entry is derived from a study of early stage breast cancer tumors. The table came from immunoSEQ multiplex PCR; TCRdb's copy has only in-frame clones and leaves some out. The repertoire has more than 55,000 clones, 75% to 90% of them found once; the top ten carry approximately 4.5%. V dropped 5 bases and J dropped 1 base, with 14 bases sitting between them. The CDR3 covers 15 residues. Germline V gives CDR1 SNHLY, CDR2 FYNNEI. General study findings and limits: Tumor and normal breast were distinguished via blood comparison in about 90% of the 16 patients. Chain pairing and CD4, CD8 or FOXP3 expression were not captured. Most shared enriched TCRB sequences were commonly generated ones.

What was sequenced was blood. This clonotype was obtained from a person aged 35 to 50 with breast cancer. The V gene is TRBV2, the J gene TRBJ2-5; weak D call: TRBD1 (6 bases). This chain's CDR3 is CASSKDRLSQETQYF. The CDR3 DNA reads TGTGCCAGCAGTAAGGACAGACTGAGCCAAGAGACCCAGTACTTC.